This T cell receptor (beta chain) was found in a study of shared clonotypes between healthy human individuals. General study points: As a rule, naive subsets had a larger estimated richness than memory subsets. A limitation of the genetic and exposure-history diversity represented arose from few donors.

V dropped 6 bases and J dropped 5; count of bases not matched to a gene: 12. Germline V gene data show CDR1 as SEHNR and CDR2 as FQNEAQ (reference sequence). There are 16 residues in the CDR3. Some clones are missing from TCRdb's copy, which holds only in-frame ones; the method was immunoSEQ multiplex PCR. The sample carries some 1,900,000 clones, roughly 94% recorded once. On this clone: Its antigen is not known.

Naive CD8 cells comprised CD45RO-negative, CCR7-positively selected cells, excluding terminally differentiated effector memory CD45RA+ cells. The sample was naive CD8+ T cells sorted from blood. The sequence was collected from a man in his late teens or twenties in good health. The V gene is TRBV7-9, the J gene TRBJ2-3; 9 bases line up with TRBD2. CDR3 nucleotides: TGTGCCAGCAGTTCCACAGCGGGGGGAATCGAAGATACGCAGTATTTT. Amino acid sequence: CASSSTAGGIEDTQYF.